The source of this TCR beta chain is a study of response to subunit inactivated influenza vaccine. Study-level results: It was the authors' suggestion that each seasonal influenza vaccination recruits few new T cells.

With 2 bases clipped from V and 6 bases from J, the junction kept 4 bases outside the gene matches. The CDR3 sequence is 15 residues long. TCRdb re-derived calls from the RT-PCR reads in MiXCR, one entry per CDR3 protein. The sample lists 500,000 to 600,000 distinct CDR3 sequences, approximately 7.6% occurring once. This clonotype came up many times. Its specificity is not known. Here the sequenced sample was PBMCs from blood, taken 23 months after vaccination. This TCR was sampled from a man aged 45-69 years who received an inactivated influenza vaccine. The chain employs TRBV12-3 or TRBV12-4 and TRBJ1-5; 10 bases fit TRBD1. The CDR3 region has the DNA TGTGCCAGCAGTTTAACGGGACAGGGGTTTCAGCCCCAGCATTTT. Protein product: CASSLTGQGFQPQHF.